The 25 T cell receptor beta chains given below trace back to one sample, sequenced in a study of metastatic and nonmetastatic thyroid tumors. Patients had received no treatment of any kind before thyroid surgery. TCRdb used MiXCR to call clones anew from the PCR reads. The sample carries roughly 50,000 clones, over 20% recorded once. Sequencing was performed on blood. The receptors here all came from a male donor with papillary thyroid cancer or a benign thyroid nodule (not recorded which). Some clones in this sample may be carry-over from other donors' samples.

This clone was seen repeatedly, ten times or more. The J gene is TRBJ1-1, the V gene TRBV9; unclear D gene. CDR3 length equals 13 residues. CDR1 is SGDLS, CDR2 YYNGEE, per germline. The V and J ends lost 4 bases and 2 bases respectively, with 9 bases between them. DNA for the CDR3: TGTGCCAGCAGCCCCTTGTATAACACTGAAGCTTTCTTT. It encodes CASSPLYNTEAFF.

The V and J genes are TRBV4-1 and TRBJ1-1; D is unresolved. This CDR3 is 12 amino acids long. Germline V CDR1 and CDR2: MGHRA, YSYEKL. V was trimmed by 4 bases and J by 5 bases, leaving 8 bases between them. For the CDR3, the DNA is TGCGCCAGCAGCCCTACGGGGACTGAAGCTTTCTTT. This gives the protein CASSPTGTEAFF.

V usage is TRBV20-1 and J usage is TRBJ2-2; D is uncertain. Trimming removed 2 bases from V and 4 bases from J, with 5 bases in between. This CDR3 is built from 12 residues. The germline CDR1 and CDR2 sequences are DFQATT and SNEGSKA (reference sequence). The CDR3 is CSARLTTGELFF. CDR3 coding DNA: TGCAGTGCTAGACTTACCACCGGGGAGCTGTTTTTT.

The rearrangement uses TRBV6-1 and TRBJ1-1, with 8 bases fitting TRBD1. V shed 7 bases, J shed 0 bases, and the junction held 10 bases outside the gene matches. The CDR3 contains 16 residues. CDR1 and CDR2 (germline): MNHNS, SASEGT. The CDR3 nucleotides read TGTGCCAGCAATGTCCAGGGGGCAGGTATGAACACTGAAGCTTTCTTT. Its protein product is CASNVQGAGMNTEAFF.

In this sample, this clone turned up many times. The V and J genes are TRBV12-3 or TRBV12-4 and TRBJ1-1, with D perhaps matching TRBD1 (5 bases). The length of the CDR3 is 13 residues. V lost 6 bases, J lost 0 bases, and 8 bases lay in between. The CDR3 loop is CASRGTVNTEAFF. The CDR3 nucleotides read TGTGCCAGCAGAGGGACGGTGAACACTGAAGCTTTCTTT.

The table lists this clone with many counts. J is TRBJ2-3 and V is TRBV6-4, with TRBD2 identical over 11 bases. J lost 1 base, V lost 3 bases, and 0 bases had no gene match. This CDR3 contains 15 residues. Germline CDR1 is MRHNA and CDR2 is SNTAGT. In nucleotides, the CDR3 is TGTGCCAGCAGTGAGACTAGCGGGGGCACAGATACGCAGTATTTT. This codes for CASSETSGGTDTQYF.

This clone appeared a few times. The rearrangement joins TRBV27 to TRBJ2-7, with 9 nucleotides matching TRBD1. The CDR3 sequence is 16 residues long. Trimming took 2 bases from V and 3 from J; bases not matched to a gene: 8. Germline CDR1 MNHEY, CDR2 SMNVEV (reference sequence). As DNA, the CDR3 is TGTGCCAGCAGTTTAGGCGGACAGGGGATCTACTACGAGCAGTACTTC. It is translated as CASSLGGQGIYYEQYF.

Points on this clone: This may arise from a read error, as a much more abundant clone is one base away. This sample includes further DNA sequences coding for the same CDR3. The CDR3 here is CASSGLLQETQYF. The CDR3 coding sequence is TGTGCCAGCTCAGGGCTTCTTCAAGAGACCCAGTACTTC. The V gene is TRBV12-3 or TRBV12-4, the J gene TRBJ2-5, with D possibly matching TRBD1 (5 bases). Trimming cost V 8 bases and J 2 bases, with 12 bases left between them. This CDR3 spans 13 amino acids.

This clone was counted ten times or more. This sequence joins TRBV7-2 and TRBJ1-3, with D uncertain. V lost 2 bases to trimming and J lost 1 base, with 9 bases between them. The CDR3 is 15 residues long. Germline CDR1 SGHTA, CDR2 FQGNSA. CDR3 in DNA: TGTGCCAGCAGCTTAACAGTCGCATCTGGAAACACCATATATTTT. It is translated as CASSLTVASGNTIYF.

The table lists this clone with many counts. V usage is TRBV5-6 and J usage is TRBJ1-3; D call uncertain. The length of the CDR3 is 15 residues. Trimming removed 0 bases from V and 1 base from J, with 8 bases in between. Germline V CDR1 and CDR2: SGHDT, YYEEEE. CDR3 protein: CASSLGGLSGNTIYF. As DNA, the CDR3 is TGTGCCAGCAGCTTGGGGGGTTTGTCTGGAAACACCATATATTTT.

This clone was seen at least ten times. The J gene is TRBJ2-1, the V gene TRBV2, with D uncertain. V was shortened by 4 bases and J by 7 bases, with 20 bases between the two germline ends. This CDR3 has 16 amino acids. Germline loops: CDR1 SNHLY, CDR2 FYNNEI. Here the CDR3 DNA reads TGTGCCAGCAGTGGAATTTGGACCACAACTGGTAATGAGCAGTTCTTC. This translates into CASSGIWTTTGNEQFF. Full variable domain (rest looked up from reference TRBV2 and TRBJ2-1): EPEVTQTPSHQVTQMGQEVILRCVPISNHLYFYWYRQILGQKVEFLVSFYNNEISEKSEIFDDQFSVERPDGSNFTLKIRSTKLEDSAMYFCASSGIWTTTGNEQFFGPGTRLTVL.

Ten or more counts support this clone. The chain combines TRBV20-1 with TRBJ1-6; weak D call: TRBD1 (5 bases). V shed 6 bases and J shed 6 bases, with 24 bases lying between them. CDR3 length: 17 residues. The germline V gene has CDR1 DFQATT and CDR2 SNEGSKA (reference sequence). CDR3: CSARSSKTASFNSPLHF. The CDR3 DNA is TGCAGTGCCCGATCAAGCAAGACAGCCTCGTTTAATTCACCCCTCCACTTT.

In this sample, this clone turned up many times. The CDR3 region is CASSTSRSGLREQYF. The CDR3, as DNA: TGTGCCAGCAGCACCTCCCGTTCGGGTCTAAGGGAGCAGTACTTC. The J gene is TRBJ2-7, the V gene TRBV14; D gene ambiguous. Germline CDR1 is SGHDN and CDR2 is FVKESK. There are 15 residues in the CDR3. Trimming pared 5 bases from V and 7 bases from J, leaving 21 bases between.

This chain joins TRBV30 and TRBJ1-3; D is unresolved. CDR1 and CDR2 (germline): GTSNPN, SVGIG (reference sequence). The V end was cut by 3 bases, the J end by 3 bases, with 9 bases between. The CDR3 spans 13 residues. CDR3 bases: TGTGCCTGGAGCGTAGATGTTGGAAACACCATATATTTT. Its protein product is CAWSVDVGNTIYF.

Only one count was recorded for this clone. The chain recombines TRBV20-1 with TRBJ2-7; 16 bases line up with TRBD2. This CDR3 spans 15 amino acids. Germline V gene sequence: CDR1 DFQATT, CDR2 SNEGSKA (reference sequence). The J segment lost 6 bases and the V segment lost 6 bases, leaving 8 bases of the junction unmatched. The CDR3 reads CSATGLAGGPLEQYF. The DNA for the CDR3 is TGCAGTGCCACGGGACTAGCGGGAGGGCCCCTCGAGCAGTACTTC.

This clone was picked up many times. This chain uses TRBV5-5 with TRBJ1-3, with TRBD1 matching 12 bases. CDR3 size: 15 residues. CDR1 and CDR2 from the germline V gene are SGHKS and YYEKEE (reference sequence). V gave up 3 bases and J gave up 4 bases; unmatched junction bases: 2. The CDR3 nucleotides are TGTGCCAGCAGCTCCGGGACAGGGGGCGGAAACACCATATATTTT. It codes for CASSSGTGGGNTIYF.

This chain links TRBV28 with TRBJ1-5; a possible D gene is TRBD1 (6 bases). Trimming pared 3 bases from V and 0 bases from J, leaving 9 bases between. The germline V gene has CDR1 MDHEN and CDR2 SYDVKM. This CDR3 has 15 residues. This CDR3 reads CASSLGGASNQPQHF. Here the CDR3 DNA reads TGTGCCAGCAGTTTGGGGGGGGCTAGCAATCAGCCCCAGCATTTT.

V usage is TRBV20-1 and J usage is TRBJ1-2, with D unclear. V was trimmed by 0 bases and J by 3 bases, leaving 8 bases between them. Germline CDR1 is DFQATT and CDR2 is SNEGSKA (reference sequence). CDR3 length: 13 amino acids. CDR3 residues: CSARDTDHYGYTF. The CDR3 DNA sequence: TGCAGTGCTAGAGATACGGACCACTATGGCTACACCTTC.

This clone was recorded a few times. The chain employs TRBV25-1 and TRBJ2-5; weak D call: TRBD2 (6 bases). Trimming took off 10 bases at V and 7 bases at J, with 22 bases between the two ends. Per the germline V gene, CDR1 is MGHDK and CDR2 is SYGVNS. CDR3 length: 14 amino acids. CDR3: CATDRDGGLGTQYF. The CDR3 nucleotides are TGTGCCACCGACCGGGACGGGGGTTTAGGGACCCAGTACTTC. Drawing the rest from reference TRBV25-1 and TRBJ2-5, the complete variable domain is EADIYQTPRYLVIGTGKKITLECSQTMGHDKMYWYQQDPGMELHLIHYSYGVNSTEKGDLSSESTVSRIRTEHFPLTLESARPSHTSQYLCATDRDGGLGTQYFGPGTRLLVL.

This clone was counted only a few times. A read error may be the cause here, since a much bigger clone is one base away. V usage is TRBV30 and J usage is TRBJ1-4; 7 bases are shared with TRBD1. The CDR3 runs to 13 residues. The germline gives CDR1 GTSNPN, CDR2 SVGIG (reference sequence). Here the CDR3 DNA reads TGTGCCTGGAAAGACAGGGCGGGTGAAGAACTGTTTTTT. Encoded protein: CAWKDRAGEELFF. Using reference TRBV30 and TRBJ1-4 for the parts outside the CDR3, the full variable domain is SQTIHQWPATLVQPVGSPLSLECTVEGTSNPNLYWYRQAAGRGLQLLFYSVGIGQISSEVPQNLSASRPQDRQFILSSKKLLLSDSGFYLCAWKDRAGEELFFGSGTQLSVL.

This clone was picked up one time. The rearrangement uses TRBV20-1 and TRBJ2-1, with 15 nucleotides matching TRBD2. J lost 4 bases, V lost 3 bases, and 7 bases had no gene match. Germline V lookup: CDR1 DFQATT, CDR2 SNEGSKA (reference sequence). This CDR3 is 17 amino acids long. In nucleotides, the CDR3 is TGCAGTGCTAGCGACGGGACTAGCGGGAGGTCGTACAATGAGCAGTTCTTC. Its protein is CSASDGTSGRSYNEQFF.

The chain links TRBV20-1 to TRBJ1-1, with D possibly matching TRBD1 (5 bases). The V end was cut by 3 bases, the J end by 0 bases, with 20 bases between. The V gene's germline CDR1 is DFQATT and CDR2 SNEGSKA (reference sequence). The CDR3 spans 17 residues. CDR3 sequence (DNA): TGCAGTGCTAGGGGCTACAGGAAATGGGCTTTGAACACTGAAGCTTTCTTT. The encoded protein is CSARGYRKWALNTEAFF.

V usage is TRBV5-1 and J usage is TRBJ2-2; D gene unclear. The CDR3 totals 14 residues. V was clipped by 4 bases and J by 9 bases, with 16 bases between them. Per germline, CDR1 SGHRS and CDR2 YFSETQ. The CDR3 sequence: CASSLPPNTRELFF. CDR3 DNA sequence: TGCGCCAGCAGCCTACCACCTAACACTCGGGAGCTGTTTTTT.

In its sample, this clone was seen many times. The chain couples TRBV7-9 to TRBJ1-1, with 7 bases matching TRBD1. The CDR3 runs 15 residues. Trimming took 2 bases from V and 0 from J; bases not matched to a gene: 3. Looked up from germline, CDR1 is SEHNR and CDR2 is FQNEAQ (reference sequence). Here the CDR3 DNA reads TGTGCCAGCAGCTTATTGGGACAGATGAACACTGAAGCTTTCTTT. Its protein is CASSLLGQMNTEAFF. The whole variable domain, filled in from reference TRBV7-9 and TRBJ1-1, reads DTGVSQNPRHKITKRGQNVTFRCDPISEHNRLYWYRQTLGQGPEFLTYFQNEAQLEKSRLLSDRFSAERPKGSFSTLEIQRTEQGDSAMYLCASSLLGQMNTEAFFGQGTRLTVV.

The rearrangement joins TRBV7-9 to TRBJ2-7, with 10 bases aligning to TRBD1. Trimming at V came to 8 bases and at J to 5 bases, leaving 9 bases not matched to a gene. CDR1 and CDR2 (germline): SEHNR, FQNEAQ (reference sequence). The CDR3 loop spans 14 amino acids. The CDR3 spells CASEAGTGVDEQYF. CDR3 nucleotide sequence: TGTGCCAGCGAAGCCGGGACAGGGGTCGACGAGCAGTACTTC. The full variable domain, its missing parts supplied by reference TRBV7-9 and TRBJ2-7, is DTGVSQNPRHKITKRGQNVTFRCDPISEHNRLYWYRQTLGQGPEFLTYFQNEAQLEKSRLLSDRFSAERPKGSFSTLEIQRTEQGDSAMYLCASEAGTGVDEQYFGPGTRLTVT.